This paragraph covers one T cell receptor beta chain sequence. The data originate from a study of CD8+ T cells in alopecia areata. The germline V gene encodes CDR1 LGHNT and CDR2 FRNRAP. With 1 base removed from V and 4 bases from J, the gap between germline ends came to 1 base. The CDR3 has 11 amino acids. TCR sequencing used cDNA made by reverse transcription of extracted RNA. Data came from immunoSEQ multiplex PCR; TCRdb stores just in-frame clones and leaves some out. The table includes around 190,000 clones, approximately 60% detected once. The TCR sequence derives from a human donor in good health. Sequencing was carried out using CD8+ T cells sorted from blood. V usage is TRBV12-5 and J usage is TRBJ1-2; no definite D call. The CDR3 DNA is TGTGCTAGTGGTTTGGGCTATGGCTACACCTTC. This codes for CASGLGYGYTF.